This T cell receptor beta chain derives from a study of graft-versus-host responses after intestinal transplantation. Turning to the study itself: Recipients had multivisceral, liver-intestinal, or isolated intestinal transplants. Every one of the recipients received anti-thymocyte globulin induction and afterwards took tacrolimus and steroids for approximately 3 years.

Sequencing was performed with immunoSEQ multiplex PCR; in TCRdb, only in-frame clones are kept and a portion is missing. The repertoire holds approximately 100,000 clones, with about 82% as singletons. Comments on this clone: The antigen remains unidentified.

Study-wide results and caveats: In patients with graft-donor T cell macrochimerism, allograft graft-versus-host to host-versus-graft clonal ratios were high. Present in recipient marrow, GvH clones included some that appeared first in ileum or blood.

This TCR was recovered from a human patient who received an intestinal transplant, so some T cells may come from the graft donor. Sequenced here: PBMCs, sampled 255 days after intestinal transplant.

The CDR3 nucleotides read TGCGCCAGCAGTCCCGGGAGACTGGAGACCCAGTACTTC. Its protein is CASSPGRLETQYF. V is TRBV5-1 and J is TRBJ2-5; tentatively, D is TRBD2 (6 bases). Per the germline V gene, CDR1 is SGHRS and CDR2 is YFSETQ. This CDR3 comprises 13 residues. With 5 bases removed from V and 5 bases from J, the gap between germline ends came to 13 bases.